This TCR beta chain was identified during a study of cytotoxic CD8 clonotypes in ibrutinib-treated CLL. With respect to this clone: Antigen: not known.

Profiled with immunoSEQ multiplex PCR; TCRdb holds only in-frame clones, not every one. Of more than 150,000 clones detected, about 72% appear once; the ten largest clones hold about an eighth. The germline gives CDR1 MNHNS, CDR2 SASEGT. V trimming: 4 bases; J trimming: 6 bases; junction bases outside the gene matches: 5. The CDR3 is 15 residues long. Overall study findings and caveats: Shared public clonotypes were rare, and on treatment they either got smaller or stayed the same.

Cryopreserved PBMCs supplied about 2 micrograms of genomic DNA for TCR beta libraries. This TCR was sampled from a human donor with chronic lymphocytic leukemia. The sequences come from PBMCs, collected after 24 months of ibrutinib treatment. The chain joins TRBV6-1 to TRBJ2-2; TRBD2 matches 10 bases. CDR3 protein: CASSAKREGAGELFF. The CDR3 coding sequence is TGTGCCAGCAGTGCAAAGCGGGAGGGGGCCGGGGAGCTGTTTTTT.